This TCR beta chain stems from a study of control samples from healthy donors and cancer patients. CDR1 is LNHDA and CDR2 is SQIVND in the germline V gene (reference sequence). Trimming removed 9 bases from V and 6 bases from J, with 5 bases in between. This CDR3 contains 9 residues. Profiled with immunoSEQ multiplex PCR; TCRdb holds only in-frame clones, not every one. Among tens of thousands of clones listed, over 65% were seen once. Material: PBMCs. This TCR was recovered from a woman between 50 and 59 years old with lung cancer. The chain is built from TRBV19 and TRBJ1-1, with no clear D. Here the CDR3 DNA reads TGTGCCAGGAGAGCTGAAGCTTTCTTT. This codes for CARRAEAFF.